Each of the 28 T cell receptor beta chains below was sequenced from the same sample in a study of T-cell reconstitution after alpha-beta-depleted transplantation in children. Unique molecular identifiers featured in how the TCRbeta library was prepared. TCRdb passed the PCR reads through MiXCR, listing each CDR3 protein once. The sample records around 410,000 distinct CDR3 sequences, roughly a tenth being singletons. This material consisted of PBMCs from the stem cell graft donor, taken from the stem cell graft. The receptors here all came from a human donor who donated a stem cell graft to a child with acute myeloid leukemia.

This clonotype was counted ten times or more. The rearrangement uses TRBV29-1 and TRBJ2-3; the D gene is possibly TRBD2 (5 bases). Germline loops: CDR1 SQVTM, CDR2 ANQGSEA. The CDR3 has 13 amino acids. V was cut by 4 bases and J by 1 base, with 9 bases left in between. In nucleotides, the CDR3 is TGCAGCGTTGGCCCGAGGGGCACAGATACGCAGTATTTT. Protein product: CSVGPRGTDTQYF.

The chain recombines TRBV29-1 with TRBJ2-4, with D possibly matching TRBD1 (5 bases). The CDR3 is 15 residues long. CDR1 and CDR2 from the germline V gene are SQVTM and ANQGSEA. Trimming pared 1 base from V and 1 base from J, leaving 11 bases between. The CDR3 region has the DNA TGCAGCGTTGAAGCAGGGCCGCTGGCCAAAAACATTCAGTACTTC. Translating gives CSVEAGPLAKNIQYF.

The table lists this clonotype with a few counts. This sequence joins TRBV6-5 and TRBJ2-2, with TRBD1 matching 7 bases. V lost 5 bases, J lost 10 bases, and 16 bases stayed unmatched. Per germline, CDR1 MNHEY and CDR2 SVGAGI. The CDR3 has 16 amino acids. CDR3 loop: CASSQQGPPVFSELFF. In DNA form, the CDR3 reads TGTGCCAGCAGTCAACAGGGGCCGCCGGTCTTTTCGGAGCTGTTTTTT.

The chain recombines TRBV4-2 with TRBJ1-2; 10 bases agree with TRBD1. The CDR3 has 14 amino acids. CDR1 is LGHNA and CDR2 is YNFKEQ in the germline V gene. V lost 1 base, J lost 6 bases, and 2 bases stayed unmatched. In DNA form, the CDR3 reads TGTGCCAGCAGCCAAGGGGACAGGGGTAATGGCTACACCTTC. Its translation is CASSQGDRGNGYTF.

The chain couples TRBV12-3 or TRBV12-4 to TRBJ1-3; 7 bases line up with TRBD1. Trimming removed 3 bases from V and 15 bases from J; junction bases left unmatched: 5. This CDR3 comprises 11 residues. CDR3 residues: CASSLRGQAYF. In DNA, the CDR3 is TGTGCCAGCAGTTTGAGGGGGCAAGCATATTTT.

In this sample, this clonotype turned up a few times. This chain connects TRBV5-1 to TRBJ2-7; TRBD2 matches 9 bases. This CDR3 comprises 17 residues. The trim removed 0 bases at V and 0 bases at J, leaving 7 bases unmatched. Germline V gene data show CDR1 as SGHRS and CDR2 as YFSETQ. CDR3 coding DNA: TGCGCCAGCAGCTTGGTGCCGGGACTAGCAGACTCCTACGAGCAGTACTTC. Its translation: CASSLVPGLADSYEQYF.

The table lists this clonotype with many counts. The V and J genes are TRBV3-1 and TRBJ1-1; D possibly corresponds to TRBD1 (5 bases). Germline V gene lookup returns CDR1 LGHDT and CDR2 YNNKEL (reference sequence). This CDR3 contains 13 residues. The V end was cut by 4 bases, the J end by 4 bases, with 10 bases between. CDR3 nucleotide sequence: TGTGCCAGCAGCCTATATGGGGGCACTGAAGCTTTCTTT. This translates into CASSLYGGTEAFF. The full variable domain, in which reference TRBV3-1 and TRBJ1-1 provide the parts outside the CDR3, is DTAVSQTPKYLVTQMGNDKSIKCEQNLGHDTMYWYKQDSKKFLKIMFSYNNKELIINETVPNRFSPKSPDKAHLNLHINSLELGDSAVYFCASSLYGGTEAFFGQGTRLTVV.

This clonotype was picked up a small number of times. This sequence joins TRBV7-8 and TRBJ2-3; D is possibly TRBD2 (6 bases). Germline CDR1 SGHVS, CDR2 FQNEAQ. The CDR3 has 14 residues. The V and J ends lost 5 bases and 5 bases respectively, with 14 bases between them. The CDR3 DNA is TGTGCCAGCAGCGTGGGCCCCGGGGGAGATACGCAGTATTTT. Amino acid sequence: CASSVGPGGDTQYF.

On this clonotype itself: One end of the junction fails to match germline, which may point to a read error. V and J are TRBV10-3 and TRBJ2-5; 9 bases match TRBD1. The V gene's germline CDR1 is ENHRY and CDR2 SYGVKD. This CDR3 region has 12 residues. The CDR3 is CAIRGQGESQYF. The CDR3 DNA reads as TGTGCCATCAGGGGACAGGGAGAGTCCCAGTACTTC.

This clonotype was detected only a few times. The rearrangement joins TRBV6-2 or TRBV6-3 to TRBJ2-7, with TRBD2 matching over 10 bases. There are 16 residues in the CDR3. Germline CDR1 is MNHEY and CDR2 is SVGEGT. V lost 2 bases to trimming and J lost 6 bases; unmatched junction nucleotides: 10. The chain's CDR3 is CASSYGSLAGVAEQYF. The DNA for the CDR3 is TGTGCCAGCAGTTACGGGTCCCTAGCGGGAGTGGCCGAGCAGTACTTC.

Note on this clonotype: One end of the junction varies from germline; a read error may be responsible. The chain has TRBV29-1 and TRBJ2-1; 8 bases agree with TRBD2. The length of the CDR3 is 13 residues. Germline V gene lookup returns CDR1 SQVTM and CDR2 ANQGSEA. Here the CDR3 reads CSVRAGGYNEQFF. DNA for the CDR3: TGTAGCGTTCGTGCGGGAGGTTACAATGAGCAGTTCTTC.

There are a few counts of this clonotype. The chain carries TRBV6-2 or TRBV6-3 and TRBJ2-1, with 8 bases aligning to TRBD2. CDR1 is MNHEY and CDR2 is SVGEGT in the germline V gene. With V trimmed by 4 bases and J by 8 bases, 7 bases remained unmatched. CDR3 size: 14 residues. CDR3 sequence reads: CASSSSPTSDEQFF. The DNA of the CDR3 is TGTGCCAGCAGTTCGAGCCCGACTAGCGATGAGCAGTTCTTC.

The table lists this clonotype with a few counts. CDR3 sequence (DNA): TGTGCCAGCGGGGCAGGGCGCAATCAGCCCCAGCATTTT. Protein sequence: CASGAGRNQPQHF. V is TRBV7-2 and J is TRBJ1-5, with D possibly TRBD1 on 5 matching bases. Trimming stripped 8 bases from V and 2 bases from J, with 10 bases between. Germline V lookup: CDR1 SGHTA, CDR2 FQGNSA. This CDR3 region has 13 residues.

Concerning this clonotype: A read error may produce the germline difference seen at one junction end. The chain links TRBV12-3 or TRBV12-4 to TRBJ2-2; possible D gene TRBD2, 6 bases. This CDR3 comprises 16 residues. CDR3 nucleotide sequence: TGTTCCAGCACCCCCGGGACGGGGGTGAACACCGGGGAGCTGTTTTTT. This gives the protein CSSTPGTGVNTGELFF.

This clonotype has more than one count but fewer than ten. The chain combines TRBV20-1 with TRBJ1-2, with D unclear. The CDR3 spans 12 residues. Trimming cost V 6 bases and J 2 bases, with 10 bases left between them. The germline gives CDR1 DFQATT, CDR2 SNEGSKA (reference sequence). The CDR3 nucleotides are TGCAGTGCCCCAAGAGGGAACTATGGCTACACCTTC. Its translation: CSAPRGNYGYTF.

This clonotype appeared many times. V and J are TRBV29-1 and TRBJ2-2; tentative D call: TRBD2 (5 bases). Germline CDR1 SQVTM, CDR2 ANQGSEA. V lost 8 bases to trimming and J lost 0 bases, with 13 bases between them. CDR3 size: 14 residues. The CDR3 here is CSTPGISNTGELFF. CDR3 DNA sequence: TGCAGCACTCCCGGGATTTCGAACACCGGGGAGCTGTTTTTT.

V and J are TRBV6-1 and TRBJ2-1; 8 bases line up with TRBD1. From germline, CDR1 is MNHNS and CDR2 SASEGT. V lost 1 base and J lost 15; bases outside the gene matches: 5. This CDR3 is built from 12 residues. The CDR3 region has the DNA TGTGCCAGCAGTGAAGGGGACAGGAAAGGGTTCTTC. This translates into CASSEGDRKGFF.

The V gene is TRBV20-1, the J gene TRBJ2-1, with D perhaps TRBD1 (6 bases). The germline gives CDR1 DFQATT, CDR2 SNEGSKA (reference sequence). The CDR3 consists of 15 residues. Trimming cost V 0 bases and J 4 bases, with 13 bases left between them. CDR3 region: CSARDLRDTYNEQFF. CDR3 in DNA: TGCAGTGCTAGAGATCTCCGGGACACGTACAATGAGCAGTTCTTC.

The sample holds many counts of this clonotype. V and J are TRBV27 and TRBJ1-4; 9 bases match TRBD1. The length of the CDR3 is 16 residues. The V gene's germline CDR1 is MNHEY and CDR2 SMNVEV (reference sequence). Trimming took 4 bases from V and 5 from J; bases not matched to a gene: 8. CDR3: CASSSFSTGGNEKLFF. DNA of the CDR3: TGTGCCAGCAGTTCCTTCTCGACAGGGGGAAATGAAAAACTGTTTTTT.

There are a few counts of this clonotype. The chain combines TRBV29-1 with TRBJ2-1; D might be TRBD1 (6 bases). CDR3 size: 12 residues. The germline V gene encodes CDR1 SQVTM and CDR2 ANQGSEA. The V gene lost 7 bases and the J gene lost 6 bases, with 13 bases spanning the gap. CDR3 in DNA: TGCAGCGCCAGACAGGTTCGCAATGAGCAGTTCTTC. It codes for CSARQVRNEQFF.

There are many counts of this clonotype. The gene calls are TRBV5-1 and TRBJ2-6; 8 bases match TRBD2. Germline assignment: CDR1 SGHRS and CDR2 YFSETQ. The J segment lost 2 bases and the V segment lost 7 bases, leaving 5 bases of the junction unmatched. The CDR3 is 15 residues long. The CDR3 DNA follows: TGCGCCAGCGGAATGACTAGCGCTGGGGCCAACGTCCTGACTTTC. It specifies CASGMTSAGANVLTF.

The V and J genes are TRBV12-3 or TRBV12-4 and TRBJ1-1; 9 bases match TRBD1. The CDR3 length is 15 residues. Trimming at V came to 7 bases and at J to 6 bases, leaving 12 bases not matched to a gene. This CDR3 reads CASNLGGQGFSEAFF. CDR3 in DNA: TGTGCCAGCAACCTCGGAGGACAGGGGTTCTCTGAAGCTTTCTTT.

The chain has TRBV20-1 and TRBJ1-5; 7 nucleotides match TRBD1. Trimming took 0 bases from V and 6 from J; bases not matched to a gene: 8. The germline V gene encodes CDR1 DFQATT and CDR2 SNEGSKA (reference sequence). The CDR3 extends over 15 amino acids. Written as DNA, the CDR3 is TGCAGTGCTAGAGATGGGACTAACAGGGGTCAGCCCCAGCATTTT. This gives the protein CSARDGTNRGQPQHF.

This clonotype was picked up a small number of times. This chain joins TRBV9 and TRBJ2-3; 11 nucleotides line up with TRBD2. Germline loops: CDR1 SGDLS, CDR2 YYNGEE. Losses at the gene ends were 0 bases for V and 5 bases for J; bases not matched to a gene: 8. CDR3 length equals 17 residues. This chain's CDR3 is CASSVDISGGAIDTQYF. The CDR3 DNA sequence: TGTGCCAGCAGCGTAGACATTAGCGGGGGGGCTATAGATACGCAGTATTTT. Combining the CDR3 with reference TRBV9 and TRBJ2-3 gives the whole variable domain DSGVTQTPKHLITATGQRVTLRCSPRSGDLSVYWYQQSLDQGLQFLIQYYNGEERAKGNILERFSAQQFPDLHSELNLSSLELGDSALYFCASSVDISGGAIDTQYFGPGTRLTVL.

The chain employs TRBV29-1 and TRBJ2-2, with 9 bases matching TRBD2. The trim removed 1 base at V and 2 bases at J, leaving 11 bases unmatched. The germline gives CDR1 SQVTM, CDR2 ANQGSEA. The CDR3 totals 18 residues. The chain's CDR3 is CSVEGLFSGRSNTGELFF. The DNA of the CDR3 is TGCAGCGTTGAAGGGTTATTTAGCGGGAGATCCAACACCGGGGAGCTGTTTTTT.

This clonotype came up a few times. The CDR3 sequence is CSVQGPGSPLHF. CDR3 DNA: TGCAGTGTCCAGGGCCCGGGTTCACCCCTCCACTTT. The chain links TRBV20-1 to TRBJ1-6; D might be TRBD1 (5 bases). This CDR3 spans 12 amino acids. Trimming stripped 7 bases from V and 9 bases from J, with 13 bases between. Germline V gene lookup returns CDR1 DFQATT and CDR2 SNEGSKA (reference sequence).

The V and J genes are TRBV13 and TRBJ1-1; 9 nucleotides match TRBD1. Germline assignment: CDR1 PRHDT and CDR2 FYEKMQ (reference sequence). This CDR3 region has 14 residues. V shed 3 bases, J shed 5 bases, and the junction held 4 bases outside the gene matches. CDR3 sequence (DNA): TGTGCCAGCAGCTTCCGGGACAGGGCGACTGAAGCTTTCTTT. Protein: CASSFRDRATEAFF.

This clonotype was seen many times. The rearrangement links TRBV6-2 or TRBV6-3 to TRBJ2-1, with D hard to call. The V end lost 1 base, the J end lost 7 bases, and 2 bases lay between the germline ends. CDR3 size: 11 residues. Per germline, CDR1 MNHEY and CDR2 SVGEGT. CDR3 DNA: TGTGCCAGCAGTTACTTTAATGAGCAGTTCTTC. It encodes CASSYFNEQFF.